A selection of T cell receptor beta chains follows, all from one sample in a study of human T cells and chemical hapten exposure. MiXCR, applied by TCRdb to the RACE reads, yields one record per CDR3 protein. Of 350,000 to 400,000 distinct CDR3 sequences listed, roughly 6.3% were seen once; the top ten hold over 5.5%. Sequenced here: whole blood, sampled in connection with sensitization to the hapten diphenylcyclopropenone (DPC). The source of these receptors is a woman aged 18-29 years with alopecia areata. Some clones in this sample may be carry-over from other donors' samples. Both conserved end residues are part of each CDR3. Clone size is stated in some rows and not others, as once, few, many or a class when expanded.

CDR3aa: CASSTRYTQYF; abundance: many; j_gene: TRBJ2-3; v_gene: TRBV11-2
CDR3aa: CSARGQPGYGYTF; abundance: many; j_gene: TRBJ1-2; v_gene: TRBV20-1
CDR3aa: CASSLEAGGRAVTQYF; abundance: many; j_gene: TRBJ2-3; v_gene: TRBV7-6
CDR3aa: CATSWRGKGDTQYF; abundance: many; j_gene: TRBJ2-3; v_gene: TRBV15
CDR3aa: CASSWSGSGGPETQYF; abundance: NA; j_gene: TRBJ2-5; v_gene: TRBV7-6
CDR3aa: CASSLRDTNSPLHF; abundance: many; j_gene: TRBJ1-6; v_gene: TRBV12-3/TRBV12-4
CDR3aa: CASSESTDTQYF; abundance: many; j_gene: TRBJ2-3; v_gene: TRBV5-1
CDR3aa: CSARAMGGGNYNEQFF; abundance: many; j_gene: TRBJ2-1; v_gene: TRBV20-1
CDR3aa: CASSLVQGAQHF; abundance: few; j_gene: TRBJ1-5; v_gene: TRBV5-6
CDR3aa: CASSLIVSQGRNTQYF; abundance: few; j_gene: TRBJ2-3; v_gene: TRBV5-1
CDR3aa: CASSRLENTGGLFF; abundance: NA; j_gene: TRBJ2-2; v_gene: TRBV7-9